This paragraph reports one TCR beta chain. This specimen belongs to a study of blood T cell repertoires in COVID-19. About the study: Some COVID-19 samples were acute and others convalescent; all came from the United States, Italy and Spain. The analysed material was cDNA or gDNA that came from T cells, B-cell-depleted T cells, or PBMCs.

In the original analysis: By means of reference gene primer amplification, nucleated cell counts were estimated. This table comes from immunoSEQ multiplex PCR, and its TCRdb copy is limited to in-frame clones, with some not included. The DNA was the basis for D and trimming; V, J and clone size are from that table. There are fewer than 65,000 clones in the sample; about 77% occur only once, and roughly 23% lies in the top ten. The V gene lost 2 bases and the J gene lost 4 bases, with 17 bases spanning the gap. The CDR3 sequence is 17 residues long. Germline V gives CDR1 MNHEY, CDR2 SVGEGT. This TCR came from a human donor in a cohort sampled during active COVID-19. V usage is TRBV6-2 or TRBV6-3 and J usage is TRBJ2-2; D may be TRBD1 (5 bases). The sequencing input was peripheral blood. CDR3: CASSYGDVWGGTGELFF. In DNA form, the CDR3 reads TGTGCCAGCAGTTACGGGGATGTATGGGGCGGCACCGGGGAGCTGTTTTTT.